This T cell receptor beta chain was sequenced during a study of shared clonotypes between healthy human individuals. Sequencing was performed with immunoSEQ multiplex PCR; in TCRdb, only in-frame clones are kept and a portion is missing. The data hold about 960,000 clones, with 70% to 85% observed a single time. Of note for this clone: The antigen is not known.

The CDR3 is made up of 13 amino acids. The J segment lost 5 bases and the V segment lost 6 bases, leaving 3 bases of the junction unmatched. Germline assignment: CDR1 MDHEN and CDR2 SYDVKM. Whole-study findings and limits: Rarefaction curves obtained for sorted subsets showed sequencing incomplete despite large depth.

What was sequenced was memory CD4+ T cells sorted from blood. Subset in this sample: CD45RA-negative fraction. V usage is TRBV28 and J usage is TRBJ2-2, with 7 bases fitting TRBD1. The clonotype originates from a man aged 18 to 30 in good health. The CDR3 here is CASRGRGTGELFF. As DNA, the CDR3 is TGTGCCAGCAGGGGCAGGGGGACCGGGGAGCTGTTTTTT.